These 4 T cell receptor beta chains were sequenced from one sample in a study of early T cells in non-severe SARS-CoV-2 infection. TCRdb used MiXCR to reprocess the 5' RACE reads, holding one entry per CDR3 protein. The data contain around 45,000 distinct CDR3 sequences, around 6.8% of them singletons. What was sequenced was whole blood. The source of these receptors is an adult who was a healthcare worker with PCR-confirmed SARS-CoV-2 infection or an uninfected control (not recorded which).

This clonotype has a count of ten or more. The genes are TRBV4-1 and TRBJ1-6, with 11 nucleotides matching TRBD1. The CDR3 loop spans 17 amino acids. The trim removed 4 bases at V and 6 bases at J, leaving 8 bases unmatched. Germline V gene data show CDR1 as MGHRA and CDR2 as YSYEKL. The chain's CDR3 is CASSLEGQGVANSPLHF. The CDR3 DNA reads TGCGCCAGCAGCCTCGAGGGACAGGGGGTGGCTAATTCACCCCTCCACTTT.

This clonotype was detected only once. The J gene is TRBJ2-5, the V gene TRBV11-2; TRBD2 might be the D (5 bases). The CDR3 is 13 amino acids. Germline V lookup: CDR1 SGHAT, CDR2 FQNNGV. V lost 6 bases and J lost 4, with 12 bases in between. DNA of the CDR3: TGTGCCAGCAGACCCTGGGAGAGAGAGACCCAGTACTTC. Its protein is CASRPWERETQYF.

This clonotype was recorded at least ten times. The chain links TRBV12-3 or TRBV12-4 to TRBJ1-1; D remains unclear. The V end was cut by 9 bases, the J end by 5 bases, with 10 bases between. This CDR3 region has 11 residues. As DNA, the CDR3 is TGTGCCAGTACGCGGCAGACTGAAGCTTTCTTT. Protein sequence: CASTRQTEAFF.

This clonotype was observed many times. The V gene is TRBV12-3 or TRBV12-4, the J gene TRBJ2-2; 13 positions match TRBD2. V lost 7 bases, J lost 5 bases, and 10 bases stayed unmatched. The CDR3 is 17 residues long. CDR3 DNA sequence: TGTGCCAGCAACACCGGGACTAGCGGGGCAGGAACCGGGGAGCTGTTTTTT. Protein: CASNTGTSGAGTGELFF.